The clone carrying this T cell receptor (beta chain) was counted many times. The antigen is not known. This entry belongs to a study of CD8 T cells in ankylosing spondylitis. Study conclusions and caveats: Clones linked to the disease showed a CD8+ phenotype. They occurred at relatively low frequencies in peripheral blood.

TCRdb independently ran MiXCR on the 5' RACE reads; one entry per CDR3 protein. The sample records 240,000 or so distinct CDR3 sequences, approximately 12% being singletons. The germline V and J ends were trimmed by 4 bases and 6 bases, with 9 bases remaining between them. Germline CDR1 is SGHRS and CDR2 is YFSETQ. The CDR3 sequence is 12 residues long. Sequencing was performed on blood, either unsorted or a sorted T cell fraction (not recorded which). The chain joins TRBV5-1 to TRBJ2-3; D uncertain. The receptor comes from a male donor with ankylosing spondylitis or in good health (not recorded which). The CDR3 DNA sequence: TGCGCCAGCAGCCAGGTATCGGATACGCAGTATTTT. This encodes CASSQVSDTQYF.